This T cell receptor (beta chain) was captured in a study of blood T cells in healthy people across ages. Overall study results and limits: Unsorted PBMCs blocked a conclusive comparison of naive and antigen-experienced cells. Expanded clonotype shifts may have been confounded, as the donors had an unknown CMV status. Per-million-T-cell TCR beta diversity fell roughly linearly with age.

From germline, CDR1 is SGDLS and CDR2 YYNGEE. The CDR3 length is 13 residues. With a J-beta primer mix and a sample-barcoded 5' primer, a second PCR ran about 6 to 11 cycles. One entry per CDR3 protein results from TCRdb running MiXCR on the 5' RACE reads. The sample holds some 1.5 million distinct CDR3 sequences, approximately 30% seen once. A word on this clonotype: Its specificity is unknown. Germline and junction disagree at one end, which may indicate a read error.

The study recruited healthy Caucasian donors from Russia who were aged about 6 to 100. The sequence derives from a woman under 40 in good health. The gene calls are TRBV9 and TRBJ2-1, with TRBD1 identical over 7 bases. The sample taken for sequencing was blood. CDR3 DNA sequence: TGTACCAGCAGCGCGACAGGGCTAGTTGAGCAGTTCTTC. Amino acid sequence: CTSSATGLVEQFF.